The 8 T cell receptor beta chains below come from one sample, sequenced in a study of technical replicates of blood from several donors. Generated by immunoSEQ multiplex PCR, the TCRdb table keeps only in-frame clones and is missing some. The sample consists of about 74,000 clones, 95% of them appearing once. Input material: T cells isolated from PBMCs. The receptors derive from a human donor in good health.

A single count supports this clone. The chain recombines TRBV21-1 with TRBJ1-5; TRBD1, as called in the table, went unchecked against the DNA. TRBV21-1 is reported as a pseudogene. The CDR3 totals 17 residues. Written as DNA, the CDR3 is TGTGCCAGCAGCAAATATTGGGTTTCGACAGGGGGTCAGCCCCAGCATTTT. Encoded protein: CASSKYWVSTGGQPQHF.

The genes are TRBV7-9 and TRBJ1-6; no clear D. V dropped 1 base and J dropped 3 bases, with 4 bases sitting between them. The CDR3 is made up of 14 amino acids. The germline V gene has CDR1 SEHNR and CDR2 FQNEAQ (reference sequence). CDR3 region: CASSLGDYNSPLHF. The CDR3 coding sequence is TGTGCCAGCAGCTTAGGCGACTATAATTCACCCCTCCACTTT.

The chain couples TRBV6-5 to TRBJ1-4; 8 bases are shared with TRBD1. The V gene end was trimmed by 0 bases and the J gene end by 8 bases; junction bases not matched to a gene: 5. This CDR3 has 15 amino acids. Per the germline V gene, CDR1 is MNHEY and CDR2 is SVGAGI. CDR3: CASSYSTGAGEKLFF. The CDR3 nucleotides are TGTGCCAGCAGTTACTCGACAGGGGCGGGGGAAAAACTGTTTTTT.

The rearrangement joins TRBV10-3 to TRBJ1-5; no clear D. This CDR3 comprises 13 residues. V lost 0 bases, J lost 5 bases, and 5 bases lay in between. Germline assignment: CDR1 ENHRY and CDR2 SYGVKD. The CDR3: CAISESEDQPQHF. As DNA, the CDR3 is TGTGCCATCAGTGAGTCTGAGGATCAGCCCCAGCATTTT.

The chain links TRBV30 to TRBJ2-7; D gene uncertain. This CDR3 spans 12 amino acids. Germline V lookup: CDR1 GTSNPN, CDR2 SVGIG (reference sequence). Deletions cut 4 bases from V and 7 bases from J, with 14 bases between. This chain's CDR3 is CAWTHFSGEQYF. The CDR3 DNA reads as TGTGCCTGGACCCATTTTTCGGGTGAGCAGTACTTC.

This clone appeared once. CDR3 amino acids: CASNPGLEGNEQYF. Written as DNA, the CDR3 is TGTGCCAGCAATCCCGGACTGGAGGGGAACGAGCAGTACTTC. The chain joins TRBV6-1 to TRBJ2-7; TRBD2 is a possible D gene (6 bases). Germline assignment: CDR1 MNHNS and CDR2 SASEGT. CDR3 size: 14 residues. V gave up 7 bases and J gave up 5 bases, with 18 bases separating them.

This sequence joins TRBV5-1 and TRBJ2-7; 13 nucleotides match TRBD2. The length of the CDR3 is 15 residues. J was trimmed by 7 bases and V by 3 bases; bases with no gene match: 7. Germline CDR1 SGHRS, CDR2 YFSETQ. CDR3 bases: TGCGCCAGCAGCTGGGGGGGGACTAGCGGGGCGGAGCAGTACTTC. It translates to CASSWGGTSGAEQYF.

The chain couples TRBV18 to TRBJ1-6, with TRBD1 as a possible D gene (6 bases). V lost 3 bases to trimming and J lost 11 bases, with 11 bases between them. The CDR3 runs to 13 residues. Germline lookup yields CDR1 KGHSH and CDR2 LQKENI. CDR3 residues: CASSPPTGPPLHF. The DNA of the CDR3 is TGTGCCAGCTCACCTCCGACAGGCCCACCCCTCCACTTT.